This TCR beta chain derives from a study of shared T cell receptors in the human thymus. As to this clone: Distinct nucleotide sequences in the sample also encode this CDR3.

Here immunoSEQ multiplex PCR was the method, and the copy in TCRdb shows in-frame clones only, minus some. Among 500,000 to 850,000 clones, around 87% were seen once, and the ten largest hold roughly 0.0087%. This CDR3 is 13 amino acids long. Germline CDR1 and CDR2: SGDLS and YYNGEE. V was clipped by 4 bases and J by 2 bases, with 7 bases between them. Separately, the same data were catalogued under a study of human thymus T cells. This second study notes: The donor group consisted of healthy Finnish infants who were having corrective surgery for congenital heart defects. Corrective heart surgery yielded the resections from which the thymus tissue came. Related reports documented highly overlapping thymic repertoires among unrelated individuals.

Specimen: thymocytes. The chain couples TRBV9 to TRBJ2-1; the D is unclear. This receptor was obtained from a boy under three years old with a congenital heart defect. The CDR3 is CASSPPPYNEQFF. The CDR3 nucleotides read TGTGCCAGCAGCCCTCCTCCCTACAATGAGCAGTTCTTC. The variable domain in full, with the rest retrieved from reference TRBV9 and TRBJ2-1, is DSGVTQTPKHLITATGQRVTLRCSPRSGDLSVYWYQQSLDQGLQFLIQYYNGEERAKGNILERFSAQQFPDLHSELNLSSLELGDSALYFCASSPPPYNEQFFGPGTRLTVL.